The entry below gives a single T cell receptor (beta chain) sequence along with its context. Germline V gives CDR1 KGHSH, CDR2 LQKENI. This CDR3 comprises 12 residues. The V and J ends lost 2 bases and 6 bases respectively, with 7 bases between them. The data stem from a study of blood T cell repertoires in COVID-19. In the study overall: COVID-19 samples collected from the United States, Italy and Spain covered acute and convalescent phases. Sources were T cells, B-cell-depleted T cells, or PBMCs; the material itself was cDNA or gDNA.

Original data processing: Estimation of nucleated cell counts relied on the amplification of reference gene primers. The method was immunoSEQ multiplex PCR; TCRdb's version includes in-frame clones alone and lacks a portion of them. The D gene and trimming were derived from the DNA, and the V and J assignments and clone size from that table. The table has approximately 430,000 clones, about nine tenths seen once. The receptor was isolated from a young woman with active or convalescent COVID-19. The chain recombines TRBV18 with TRBJ1-1; no reliable D call. What was sequenced was peripheral blood. The CDR3 sequence: CASSPTTSEAFF. For the CDR3, the DNA is TGTGCCAGCTCACCAACTACTTCTGAAGCTTTCTTT.